The 30 T cell receptor beta chains below were found in one sample sequenced in a study of T cell repertoires in cytomegalovirus infection. Each CDR3 protein gets one entry after TCRdb re-called the reads with MiXCR. The sample includes over 85,000 distinct CDR3 sequences, about 17% of them seen just once. Specimen: PBMCs. These receptors all come from a human donor in good health (CMV status not recorded). Some clones in this sample may be carry-over from other donors' samples.

Only a few counts were recorded for this clonotype. The rearrangement joins TRBV20-1 to TRBJ2-5; 9 bases fit TRBD2. This CDR3 has 12 amino acids. Trimming removed 6 bases from V and 5 bases from J; junction bases left unmatched: 4. CDR1 and CDR2 from the germline V gene are DFQATT and SNEGSKA (reference sequence). CDR3 protein: CSAAGGPETQYF. In DNA form, the CDR3 reads TGCAGTGCCGCGGGGGGGCCGGAGACCCAGTACTTC.

This clonotype has more than one count but fewer than ten. The rearrangement joins TRBV20-1 to TRBJ1-1; 8 bases are a match to TRBD1. Germline V gene data show CDR1 as DFQATT and CDR2 as SNEGSKA (reference sequence). This CDR3 is built from 14 residues. The trim removed 2 bases at V and 5 bases at J, leaving 7 bases unmatched. CDR3 nucleotide sequence: TGCAGTGCTAGACAGGGGGCGGGAGGGACTGAAGCTTTCTTT. Residues: CSARQGAGGTEAFF.

The chain uses TRBV25-1 and TRBJ2-1; D remains ambiguous. The CDR3 is 11 amino acids. V was cut by 7 bases and J by 6 bases, with 7 bases left in between. From germline, CDR1 is MGHDK and CDR2 SYGVNS. The CDR3 is CASIGLNEQFF. CDR3 nucleotides: TGTGCCAGCATCGGGCTCAATGAGCAGTTCTTC.

This clonotype was detected only a few times. This rearrangement joins TRBV2 to TRBJ1-4, with D unresolved. The CDR3 covers 12 residues. Germline-derived CDR1 and CDR2 are SNHLY and FYNNEI. The germline V and J ends were trimmed by 4 bases and 12 bases, with 12 bases remaining between them. The DNA of the CDR3 is TGTGCCAGCAGTGTCAATCCGTCTCAACTGTTTTTT. This encodes CASSVNPSQLFF.

This clonotype appeared many times. J is TRBJ1-5 and V is TRBV7-2; D call uncertain. CDR3 length equals 13 residues. V was pared by 3 bases and J by 4 bases, with 7 bases between. Germline V gene data show CDR1 as SGHTA and CDR2 as FQGNSA. The CDR3 region has the DNA TGTGCCAGCAGCTTGGCCCGTAATCAGCCCCAGCATTTT. Its translation is CASSLARNQPQHF.

This clonotype appeared many times. This chain uses TRBV7-9 with TRBJ1-1; D ambiguous. V was pared by 4 bases and J by 3 bases, with 21 bases between. CDR1 is SEHNR, CDR2 FQNEAQ, per germline (reference sequence). This CDR3 comprises 17 residues. CDR3 sequence reads: CASSSYAPREIDTEAFF. CDR3 nucleotides: TGTGCCAGCAGCTCCTACGCCCCTCGGGAAATAGACACTGAAGCTTTCTTT.

The CDR3 sequence is CSARVDRGNNQPQHF. CDR3 sequence (DNA): TGCAGTGCTAGAGTGGACAGGGGAAACAATCAGCCCCAGCATTTT. The chain uses TRBV20-1 and TRBJ1-5, with 9 bases matching TRBD1. V shed 1 base, J shed 3 bases, and the junction held 4 bases outside the gene matches. Germline V gene data show CDR1 as DFQATT and CDR2 as SNEGSKA (reference sequence). This CDR3 comprises 15 residues.

J is TRBJ2-1 and V is TRBV27; 9 bases map to TRBD1. J was trimmed by 9 bases and V by 1 base; bases with no gene match: 4. This CDR3 comprises 14 residues. Germline-derived CDR1 and CDR2 are MNHEY and SMNVEV (reference sequence). DNA for the CDR3: TGTGCCAGCAGTTTATGGGACAGGGTTGGTGAGCAGTTCTTC. Amino acid sequence: CASSLWDRVGEQFF.

The rearrangement links TRBV7-4 to TRBJ2-6; D may be TRBD1 or TRBD2 (5 bases each). The V end lost 4 bases, the J end lost 2 bases, and 15 bases lay between the germline ends. CDR3 length: 17 amino acids. Germline V lookup: CDR1 SGHVT, CDR2 SQSDAQ. The CDR3 is CASSYGHPGTGANVLTF. The DNA of the CDR3 is TGTGCCAGCAGCTATGGACACCCGGGGACTGGGGCCAACGTCCTGACTTTC.

This clonotype was picked up many times. The V and J genes are TRBV6-2 or TRBV6-3 and TRBJ2-1, with 11 bases lining up with TRBD2. Germline CDR1 and CDR2: MNHEY and SVGEGT. J gave up 7 bases and V 4 bases, and 21 bases lay outside the gene matches. The CDR3 extends over 20 amino acids. The CDR3 DNA follows: TGTGCCAGCAGTTTCCTTCCTCTTACTAGCGGGGGTACAACAAGGAATGAGCAGTTCTTC. Protein: CASSFLPLTSGGTTRNEQFF.

This clonotype was recorded many times. The rearrangement links TRBV19 to TRBJ2-1; the D gene is possibly TRBD2 (6 bases). The germline V gene has CDR1 LNHDA and CDR2 SQIVND (reference sequence). V was pared by 0 bases and J by 7 bases, with 13 bases between. The CDR3 contains 15 residues. CDR3 DNA: TGTGCCAGTAGTATAGAAGCGCGGGGTGGGAATGAGCAGTTCTTC. Translation: CASSIEARGGNEQFF.

CDR3 sequence (DNA): TGCAGTGCTAGAGAAGGGGGGTATTCCTACGAGCAGTACTTC. As protein: CSAREGGYSYEQYF. This chain links TRBV20-1 with TRBJ2-7; either TRBD1 or TRBD2 may fit D (6 bases each). Trimming pared 0 bases from V and 1 base from J, leaving 10 bases between. From germline, CDR1 is DFQATT and CDR2 SNEGSKA (reference sequence). The CDR3 runs to 14 residues.

The rearrangement joins TRBV7-3 to TRBJ2-2; TRBD2 is a possible D gene (5 bases). Germline CDR1 is SGHTA and CDR2 is FQGTGA. The CDR3 is 13 amino acids. With 7 bases removed from V and 5 bases from J, the gap between germline ends came to 11 bases. The CDR3 region has the DNA TGTGCCAGCACCGGGGTCAATACCGGGGAGCTGTTTTTT. This gives the protein CASTGVNTGELFF.

This clonotype was seen a handful of times. The rearrangement joins TRBV27 to TRBJ2-1; tentatively, D is TRBD1 or TRBD2 (5 bases each). V was cut by 1 base and J by 5 bases, with 12 bases left in between. The CDR3 sequence is 15 residues long. Germline CDR1 and CDR2: MNHEY and SMNVEV (reference sequence). CDR3 DNA: TGTGCCAGCAGTTTATTTTACGGGACCCACAATGAGCAGTTCTTC. Translating gives CASSLFYGTHNEQFF.

This clonotype came up many times. The chain uses TRBV12-3 or TRBV12-4 and TRBJ2-3; D might be TRBD1 (6 bases). The CDR3 totals 15 residues. The V and J ends lost 6 bases and 3 bases respectively, with 16 bases between them. The DNA for the CDR3 is TGTGCCAGCAGACTCTCTGGGGGCTATACAGATACGCAGTATTTT. It codes for CASRLSGGYTDTQYF.

This clonotype was observed a handful of times. The chain joins TRBV29-1 to TRBJ2-1; no clear D gene. The germline CDR1 and CDR2 sequences are SQVTM and ANQGSEA. Trimming pared 6 bases from V and 2 bases from J, leaving 14 bases between. The CDR3 totals 14 residues. DNA for the CDR3: TGCAGCGTCCTGGCTCCGATCACCTACAATGAGCAGTTCTTC. It encodes CSVLAPITYNEQFF.

The J gene is TRBJ2-2, the V gene TRBV19; D possibly corresponds to TRBD1 (6 bases). The V gene lost 5 bases and the J gene lost 5 bases, with 15 bases spanning the gap. The germline CDR1 and CDR2 sequences are LNHDA and SQIVND (reference sequence). The CDR3 extends over 15 amino acids. The CDR3 here is CASSSGTSSTGELFF. In DNA form, the CDR3 reads TGTGCCAGTAGTTCCGGGACAAGCAGTACCGGGGAGCTGTTTTTT.

This clonotype appeared many times. The chain links TRBV12-3 or TRBV12-4 to TRBJ1-2; 8 bases fit TRBD1. CDR3 size: 13 residues. V lost 2 bases to trimming and J lost 7 bases; unmatched junction nucleotides: 3. CDR3 amino acids: CASSLQGAGGYTF. Here the CDR3 DNA reads TGTGCCAGCAGTTTACAGGGGGCGGGTGGCTACACCTTC.

V and J are TRBV19 and TRBJ2-4, with 12 nucleotides matching TRBD2. Germline V gives CDR1 LNHDA, CDR2 SQIVND (reference sequence). The J segment lost 6 bases and the V segment lost 6 bases, leaving 6 bases of the junction unmatched. The CDR3 length is 15 residues. CDR3 nucleotides: TGTGCCAGTAGGGTTCTAGCGGGGGGGCGAAACATTCAGTACTTC. Translation: CASRVLAGGRNIQYF.

The V and J genes are TRBV5-6 and TRBJ1-3; D is perhaps TRBD1 (6 bases). The CDR3 has 17 residues. Trimming pared 2 bases from V and 1 base from J, leaving 16 bases between. Germline V gives CDR1 SGHDT, CDR2 YYEEEE. The CDR3 reads CASSFTGGADSGNTIYF. Here the CDR3 DNA reads TGTGCCAGCAGCTTCACGGGGGGCGCGGATTCTGGAAACACCATATATTTT.

This clonotype has a count of ten or more. The chain links TRBV7-2 to TRBJ2-2, with D maybe TRBD2 (7 bases). The V end lost 5 bases, the J end lost 6 bases, and 13 bases lay between the germline ends. This CDR3 is 14 amino acids long. Germline CDR1 SGHTA, CDR2 FQGNSA. For the CDR3, the DNA is TGTGCCAGCAGCCGAGGGGGGGTTGCCGGGGAGCTGTTTTTT. Translated: CASSRGGVAGELFF.

The rearrangement links TRBV7-3 to TRBJ2-1; 11 bases are shared with TRBD2. V was pared by 5 bases and J by 5 bases, with 11 bases of the junction left unmatched. Germline V CDR1 and CDR2: SGHTA, FQGTGA. The CDR3 covers 17 residues. CDR3 bases: TGTGCCAGCAGCCCCACGAGGGGACTAGCGGCGAACAATGAGCAGTTCTTC. Protein sequence: CASSPTRGLAANNEQFF.

This clonotype was observed at least ten times. The chain links TRBV7-3 to TRBJ2-1; 8 bases line up with TRBD1. Germline trimming cut 6 bases from V and 0 bases from J; bases unmatched to any gene: 4. The length of the CDR3 is 15 residues. Germline CDR1 and CDR2: SGHTA and FQGTGA. The DNA for the CDR3 is TGTGCCAGCAGACCTACAGGGGGCTCCTACAATGAGCAGTTCTTC. This codes for CASRPTGGSYNEQFF.

This clonotype was seen a few times. This sequence joins TRBV20-1 and TRBJ2-3; 11 bases map to TRBD2. The J segment lost 6 bases and the V segment lost 6 bases, leaving 14 bases of the junction unmatched. The germline CDR1 and CDR2 sequences are DFQATT and SNEGSKA (reference sequence). The CDR3 has 16 residues. CDR3 sequence (DNA): TGCAGTGCCGCTCTAGGGACCCGACTAGCGGGGGATACGCAGTATTTT. It encodes CSAALGTRLAGDTQYF.

The V and J genes are TRBV18 and TRBJ1-2; D perhaps matches TRBD1 (6 bases). The CDR3 is made up of 16 amino acids. The V end lost 2 bases, the J end lost 6 bases, and 19 bases lay between the germline ends. From germline, CDR1 is KGHSH and CDR2 LQKENI. DNA for the CDR3: TGTGCCAGCTCACCAAGAGACGCAGGGGTGTTCGATGGCTACACCTTC. It translates to CASSPRDAGVFDGYTF.

This clonotype turned up a few times. V and J are TRBV10-3 and TRBJ1-3, with a weak D call TRBD1 (5 bases). Germline lookup yields CDR1 ENHRY and CDR2 SYGVKD. The CDR3 is 15 residues long. Trimming stripped 3 bases from V and 1 base from J, with 10 bases between. CDR3 nucleotides: TGTGCCATCAGTGACGACAGACGATCTGGAAACACCATATATTTT. Its protein product is CAISDDRRSGNTIYF.

In this sample, this clonotype turned up a few times. This chain links TRBV6-5 with TRBJ1-4; TRBD1 matches 8 bases. The CDR3 is 16 residues long. Trimming took 5 bases from V and 2 from J; bases not matched to a gene: 7. From germline, CDR1 is MNHEY and CDR2 SVGAGI. The CDR3 DNA is TGTGCCAGCAGTGCGTCAGGGGGCGGCACTAATGAAAAACTGTTTTTT. Translated: CASSASGGGTNEKLFF.

Many counts were recorded for this clonotype. The rearrangement links TRBV7-2 to TRBJ1-4; D is possibly TRBD1 (5 bases). Germline V gene sequence: CDR1 SGHTA, CDR2 FQGNSA. The CDR3 extends over 14 amino acids. V was clipped by 2 bases and J by 7 bases, with 11 bases between them. CDR3 sequence: CASSLQQAGEKLFF. As DNA, the CDR3 is TGTGCCAGCAGCTTACAACAGGCGGGTGAAAAACTGTTTTTT.

This clonotype has just a few counts. The J gene is TRBJ1-1, the V gene TRBV19; D not resolved. Trimming took 6 bases from V and 4 from J, leaving 18 bases between them. The CDR3 is 15 amino acids. In germline, CDR1 is LNHDA, CDR2 SQIVND (reference sequence). The DNA of the CDR3 is TGTGCCAGTAGCCCACCCCCTCCCTCCGCCACTGAAGCTTTCTTT. As protein: CASSPPPPSATEAFF.

There are many counts of this clonotype. The rearrangement uses TRBV12-3 or TRBV12-4 and TRBJ1-5, with TRBD1 as a possible D gene (6 bases). The length of the CDR3 is 15 residues. Between the trimmed V and J ends, which lost 3 bases and 4 bases, there was a span of 13 bases. This chain's CDR3 is CASSFKGGSNQPQHF. The CDR3 DNA reads TGTGCCAGCAGTTTTAAGGGGGGGTCAAATCAGCCCCAGCATTTT.